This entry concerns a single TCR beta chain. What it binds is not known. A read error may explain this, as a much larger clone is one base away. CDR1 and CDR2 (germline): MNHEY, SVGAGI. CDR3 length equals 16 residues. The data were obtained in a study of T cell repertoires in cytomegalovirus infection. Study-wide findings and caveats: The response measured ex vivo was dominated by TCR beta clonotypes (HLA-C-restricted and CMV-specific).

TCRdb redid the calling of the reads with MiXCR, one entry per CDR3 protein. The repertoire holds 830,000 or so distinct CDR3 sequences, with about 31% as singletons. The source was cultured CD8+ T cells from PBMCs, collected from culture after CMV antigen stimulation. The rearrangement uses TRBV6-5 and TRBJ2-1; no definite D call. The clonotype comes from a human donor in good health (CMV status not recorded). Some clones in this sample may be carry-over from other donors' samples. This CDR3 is CASSHSFGRSYNEQFF. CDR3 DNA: TGTGCCAGCAGTCACTCGTTCGGGCGCTCCTACAATGAGCAGTTCTTC.